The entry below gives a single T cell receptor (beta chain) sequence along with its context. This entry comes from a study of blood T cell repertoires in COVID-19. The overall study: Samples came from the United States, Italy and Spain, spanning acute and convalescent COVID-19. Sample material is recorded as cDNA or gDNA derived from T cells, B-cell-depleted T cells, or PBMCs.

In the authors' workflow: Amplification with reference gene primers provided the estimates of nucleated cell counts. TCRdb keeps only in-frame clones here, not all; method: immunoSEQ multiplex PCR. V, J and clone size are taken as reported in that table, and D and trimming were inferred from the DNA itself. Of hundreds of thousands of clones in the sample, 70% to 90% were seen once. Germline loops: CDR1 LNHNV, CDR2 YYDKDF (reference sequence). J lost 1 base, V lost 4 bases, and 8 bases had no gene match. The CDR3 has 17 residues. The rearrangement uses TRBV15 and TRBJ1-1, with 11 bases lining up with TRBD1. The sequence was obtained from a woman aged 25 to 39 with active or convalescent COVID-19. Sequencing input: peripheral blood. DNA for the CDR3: TGTGCCACCAGCACCAGGACAGGGGGCTCCTGGAACACTGAAGCTTTCTTT. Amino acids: CATSTRTGGSWNTEAFF.